This record looks at one TCR beta chain sequence and its context. The multiple sclerosis control group comprised treatment-naive patients with stable or active relapsing-remitting disease. The data were taken from a study of CD8 T cells in Susac syndrome. V lost 3 bases, J lost 1 base, and 6 bases lay in between. The germline CDR1 and CDR2 sequences are SQVTM and ANQGSEA. The CDR3 totals 13 residues. Reverse transcription used about 0.45 to 1 ug RNA and random hexamers. The method of amplification for TCR beta CDR3 was immunoSEQ multiplex PCR, covering 54 Vbeta and 13 Jbeta. TCRdb analysed the immunoSEQ multiplex PCR reads with MiXCR anew, one entry per CDR3 protein. The sample records under 250,000 distinct CDR3 sequences, 93% being singletons.

This sequence originates from a human donor with multiple sclerosis. Material: CD4+ T cells from PBMCs. The chain joins TRBV29-1 to TRBJ2-2; D not resolved. In DNA form, the CDR3 reads TGCAGCGTTGATACAGAGAACACCGGGGAGCTGTTTTTT. It yields the protein CSVDTENTGELFF.